The rows below give T cell receptor beta chains drawn from one sample of a study of regulatory T cells in long-lasting Graves disease. TCRdb processed the multiplex PCR reads anew with MiXCR; each CDR3 protein has one entry. The data contain roughly 430,000 distinct CDR3 sequences, approximately 16% of them singletons. These data were likewise used in another study, on T cells in Graves' hyperthyroidism and ophthalmopathy.

The specimen was peripheral blood mononuclear cells (PBMCs), collected at new diagnosis, from a patient treated with antithyroid drugs. The receptors originated from a woman aged 25 to 45 with Graves disease. CDR3s include the opening cysteine and the closing phenylalanine or tryptophan. D genes are given only for firm matches. The listing skips clone size in some rows; elsewhere it reads once, few, many or a size class.

d_call: NA; clone_size: NA; v_call: TRBV6-1; j_call: TRBJ2-1; cdr3_nt: TGTGCCAGCCTAATGGGCGAGCGCCCGCTCTACAATGAGCAGTTCTTC; cdr3_aa: CASLMGERPLYNEQFF
d_call: TRBD2; clone_size: few; v_call: TRBV20-1; j_call: TRBJ2-3; cdr3_nt: TGCAGTGCTAGAGAACTAGCGGGAGGGGAGGCAGATACGCAGTATTTT; cdr3_aa: CSARELAGGEADTQYF
d_call: NA; clone_size: few; v_call: TRBV28; j_call: TRBJ1-6; cdr3_nt: TGTGCCAGCAGACGGGACATTCGGAATTCACCCCTCCACTTT; cdr3_aa: CASRRDIRNSPLHF
d_call: NA; clone_size: NA; v_call: TRBV14; j_call: TRBJ2-7; cdr3_nt: TGTGCCAGCGGGCCACCAGGGGCCTACGAGCAGTACTTC; cdr3_aa: CASGPPGAYEQYF
d_call: NA; clone_size: NA; v_call: TRBV18; j_call: TRBJ1-1; cdr3_nt: TGTGCCAGCTCCCCCCGGGGCAGGGCACTCACTGAAGCTTTCTTT; cdr3_aa: CASSPRGRALTEAFF
d_call: NA; clone_size: NA; v_call: TRBV6-1; j_call: TRBJ2-6; cdr3_nt: TGTGCCAGCATCCAGAAGACAGGCCGCGCTGGGGCCAACGTCCTGACTTTC; cdr3_aa: CASIQKTGRAGANVLTF
d_call: TRBD1; clone_size: NA; v_call: TRBV5-1; j_call: TRBJ1-4; cdr3_nt: TGCGCCAGCAGCTCAGGGACAGGCGCTAATGAAAAACTGTTTTTT; cdr3_aa: CASSSGTGANEKLFF
d_call: TRBD2; clone_size: NA; v_call: TRBV20-1; j_call: TRBJ2-1; cdr3_nt: TGCAGTGCTCGCCTGGGACTAGCGGGCTTGAGGGGTGAGCAGTTCTTC; cdr3_aa: CSARLGLAGLRGEQFF
d_call: NA; clone_size: few; v_call: TRBV3-1; j_call: TRBJ2-1; cdr3_nt: TGTGCCAGCAGCCAACCCCCCCAGCGACAGTACAATGAGCAGTTCTTC; cdr3_aa: CASSQPPQRQYNEQFF
d_call: NA; clone_size: many; v_call: TRBV6-1; j_call: TRBJ2-7; cdr3_nt: TGTGCCCACGGGTACAGGTACGAGCAGTACTTC; cdr3_aa: CAHGYRYEQYF
d_call: NA; clone_size: many; v_call: TRBV16; j_call: TRBJ1-6; cdr3_nt: TGTGCCAGCAGCCAATCGGGCAGGAATTCACCCCTCCACTTT; cdr3_aa: CASSQSGRNSPLHF
d_call: NA; clone_size: NA; v_call: TRBV13; j_call: TRBJ2-3; cdr3_nt: TGTGCCAGCAGCTTAGGCCTAACAGGTAGCACAGATACGCAGTATTTT; cdr3_aa: CASSLGLTGSTDTQYF
d_call: NA; clone_size: many; v_call: TRBV7-2; j_call: TRBJ2-1; cdr3_nt: TGTGCCAGCAGCCCCCAGTGGGGGGACAATGAGCAGTTCTTC; cdr3_aa: CASSPQWGDNEQFF
d_call: TRBD2; clone_size: many; v_call: TRBV28; j_call: TRBJ2-3; cdr3_nt: TGTGCCAGCAGTGCTCCGGGACTAGCGGGGGGCCGCGATACGCAGTATTTT; cdr3_aa: CASSAPGLAGGRDTQYF
d_call: NA; clone_size: many; v_call: TRBV10-2; j_call: TRBJ1-2; cdr3_nt: TGCGCCAGCAGAGCCCAGGGACATCAAGGCTACACCTTC; cdr3_aa: CASRAQGHQGYTF
d_call: TRBD2; clone_size: many; v_call: TRBV6-2/TRBV6-3; j_call: TRBJ2-1; cdr3_nt: TGTGCCAGCAGTTCTTCATTAGCGGGAAGGCCTTACAATGAGCAGTTCTTC; cdr3_aa: CASSSSLAGRPYNEQFF
d_call: TRBD2; clone_size: few; v_call: TRBV6-1; j_call: TRBJ2-7; cdr3_nt: TGTGCCAGCAGGGGACTAGTTGGGGCCTCCTACGAGCAGTACTTC; cdr3_aa: CASRGLVGASYEQYF
d_call: TRBD1; clone_size: many; v_call: TRBV12-3/TRBV12-4; j_call: TRBJ2-1; cdr3_nt: TGTGCCAGCAGTTCCAGGGGGAATGAGCAGTTCTTC; cdr3_aa: CASSSRGNEQFF
d_call: NA; clone_size: few; v_call: TRBV3-1; j_call: TRBJ1-4; cdr3_nt: TGTGCCAGCAGCCCAGCCGAGGACAGCACTAATGAAAAACTGTTTTTT; cdr3_aa: CASSPAEDSTNEKLFF
d_call: NA; clone_size: NA; v_call: TRBV19; j_call: TRBJ1-2; cdr3_nt: TGTGCCAGTAGTATTCGGACCTCGGCAGCTAACTATGGCTACACCTTC; cdr3_aa: CASSIRTSAANYGYTF
d_call: TRBD1; clone_size: many; v_call: TRBV7-9; j_call: TRBJ2-3; cdr3_nt: TGTGCCAGCAGCCCGGAAGGGGGCCAAAACACAGATACGCAGTATTTT; cdr3_aa: CASSPEGGQNTDTQYF
d_call: TRBD1; clone_size: few; v_call: TRBV29-1; j_call: TRBJ1-2; cdr3_nt: TGCAGCGTAGGGACAGGTCATGGCTACACCTTC; cdr3_aa: CSVGTGHGYTF
d_call: NA; clone_size: NA; v_call: TRBV19; j_call: TRBJ1-3; cdr3_nt: TGTGCCAGCATCCGAAAGGGCTCCTTCGTCTCTGGAAACACCATATATTTT; cdr3_aa: CASIRKGSFVSGNTIYF
d_call: TRBD2; clone_size: few; v_call: TRBV2; j_call: TRBJ2-4; cdr3_nt: TGTGCCAGCAGTGAAGCTTTCCTAGCGGGAGGCGCCAAAAACATTCAGTACTTC; cdr3_aa: CASSEAFLAGGAKNIQYF
d_call: NA; clone_size: many; v_call: TRBV28; j_call: TRBJ1-2; cdr3_nt: TGTGCCAGCAGGGCCCTACAGGCTAACTATGGCTACACCTTC; cdr3_aa: CASRALQANYGYTF